The 13 T cell receptor beta chains given below trace back to one sample, sequenced in a study of T cell repertoires in cytomegalovirus infection. These receptors are not linked to any known antigen. TCRdb re-called the reads through MiXCR, storing one row per CDR3 protein. The data contain roughly 340,000 distinct CDR3 sequences, 25% to 30% of them singletons. This specimen was cultured PBMCs, taken from culture after CMV antigen stimulation. All receptors come from a human donor in good health (CMV status not recorded). Some clones in this sample may be carry-over from other donors' samples.

There are a few counts of this clonotype. The chain employs TRBV10-3 and TRBJ1-1, with 8 bases identical to TRBD1. CDR3 length equals 13 residues. Looked up from germline, CDR1 is ENHRY and CDR2 is SYGVKD. The V segment lost 7 bases and the J segment 3 bases; nucleotides outside the gene matches: 4. CDR3 DNA sequence: TGTGCCATCACCTCGACAGGGGACACTGAAGCTTTCTTT. Translated, it gives CAITSTGDTEAFF.

In this sample, this clonotype turned up many times. The chain has TRBV27 and TRBJ1-6, with D hard to call. CDR3 size: 14 residues. The V gene's germline CDR1 is MNHEY and CDR2 SMNVEV (reference sequence). Trimming cost V 3 bases and J 10 bases, with 13 bases left between them. CDR3 sequence reads: CASSFPRLNSPLHF. The CDR3 DNA sequence: TGTGCCAGCAGTTTCCCCCGCCTAAACTCACCCCTCCACTTT.

This clonotype was picked up many times. The chain is built from TRBV11-2 and TRBJ1-2; D gene ambiguous. Germline V CDR1 and CDR2: SGHAT, FQNNGV. Trimming shortened V by 1 base and J by 0 bases, and 3 bases separated the two germline ends. The CDR3 runs to 13 residues. The CDR3 region is CASSLAPNYGYTF. DNA for the CDR3: TGTGCCAGCAGCTTAGCTCCTAACTATGGCTACACCTTC. The full variable domain, with the rest looked up from reference TRBV11-2 and TRBJ1-2, is EAGVAQSPRYKIIEKRQSVAFWCNPISGHATLYWYQQILGQGPKLLIQFQNNGVVDDSQLPKDRFSAERLKGVDSTLKIQPAKLEDSAVYLCASSLAPNYGYTFGSGTRLTVV.

The chain has TRBV2 and TRBJ2-1; TRBD2 matches at 10 bases. Germline V gene lookup returns CDR1 SNHLY and CDR2 FYNNEI. CDR3 length: 15 residues. The ends lost 2 bases at V and 5 bases at J; junction bases unmatched: 3. The CDR3 coding sequence is TGTGCCAGCAGTGAATCAAGCGGGAGGGACAATGAGCAGTTCTTC. This translates into CASSESSGRDNEQFF.

The chain couples TRBV12-3 or TRBV12-4 to TRBJ2-2, with D possibly matching TRBD2 (5 bases). The V gene lost 8 bases and the J gene lost 7 bases, with 20 bases spanning the gap. This CDR3 has 15 amino acids. Here the CDR3 DNA reads TGTGCCAGCCTCGGACTCTGGCAATCGGACGGGGAGCTGTTTTTT. It specifies CASLGLWQSDGELFF.

The rearrangement joins TRBV19 to TRBJ1-5; the D is unclear. Germline V gene data show CDR1 as LNHDA and CDR2 as SQIVND (reference sequence). The CDR3 consists of 14 residues. V gave up 3 bases and J gave up 4 bases, with 10 bases separating them. The CDR3 sequence is CASSISTDNQPQHF. CDR3 nucleotides: TGTGCCAGTAGTATCTCTACGGATAATCAGCCCCAGCATTTT.

The chain recombines TRBV7-9 with TRBJ2-1, with TRBD2 matching over 7 bases. Trimming removed 0 bases from V and 5 bases from J; junction bases left unmatched: 4. This CDR3 spans 15 amino acids. Germline assignment: CDR1 SEHNR and CDR2 FQNEAQ (reference sequence). CDR3 loop: CASSLAGGSHNEQFF. In DNA form, the CDR3 reads TGTGCCAGCAGCTTAGCCGGGGGGTCACACAATGAGCAGTTCTTC.

The sample holds a few counts of this clonotype. The chain has TRBV28 and TRBJ2-1, with TRBD2 matching over 8 bases. Trimming took 3 bases from V and 4 from J; bases not matched to a gene: 5. This CDR3 comprises 15 residues. Germline V gene sequence: CDR1 MDHEN, CDR2 SYDVKM. CDR3 in amino acids: CASSFREGPYNEQFF. CDR3 coding DNA: TGTGCCAGCAGTTTCCGGGAGGGTCCATACAATGAGCAGTTCTTC.

This clonotype was seen a handful of times. The rearrangement joins TRBV20-1 to TRBJ1-3; D is undetermined. This CDR3 spans 13 amino acids. Trimming removed 7 bases at V and 8 bases at J, with 18 bases between. Germline CDR1 is DFQATT and CDR2 is SNEGSKA (reference sequence). CDR3 sequence (DNA): TGCAGTGTTCCGGACCCTATCGGAGACACCATATATTTT. This codes for CSVPDPIGDTIYF.

This clonotype has only a few counts. The genes are TRBV7-6 and TRBJ2-2; 9 positions match TRBD1. The junction had 17 bases not matched to a gene; V was cut back by 5 bases and J by 4 bases. Germline CDR1 is SGHVS and CDR2 is FNYEAQ. The CDR3 sequence is 19 residues long. CDR3 in DNA: TGTGCCAGCAGCCCACCGGGACAGGGCATAGGAGAGAGCACCGGGGAGCTGTTTTTT. Translation gives CASSPPGQGIGESTGELFF.

This clonotype has just a few counts. The rearrangement joins TRBV7-9 to TRBJ1-2, with a tentative D call TRBD1 (5 bases). The CDR3 has 15 amino acids. The V gene's germline CDR1 is SEHNR and CDR2 FQNEAQ (reference sequence). Trimming took 5 bases from V and 1 from J, leaving 14 bases between them. The DNA of the CDR3 is TGTGCCAGCAGCCAAAACCAGGGACTTAACTATGGCTACACCTTC. Amino acid sequence: CASSQNQGLNYGYTF.

This clonotype was observed at least ten times. V is TRBV7-9 and J is TRBJ2-5; D not certain. Germline CDR1 reads SEHNR; CDR2 reads FQNEAQ (reference sequence). This CDR3 comprises 12 residues. Between the trimmed V and J ends, which lost 2 bases and 4 bases, there was a span of 5 bases. CDR3 sequence (DNA): TGTGCCAGCAGCTTATTGGGAGAGACCCAGTACTTC. Encoded protein: CASSLLGETQYF. Combining the CDR3 with reference TRBV7-9 and TRBJ2-5 gives the whole variable domain DTGVSQNPRHKITKRGQNVTFRCDPISEHNRLYWYRQTLGQGPEFLTYFQNEAQLEKSRLLSDRFSAERPKGSFSTLEIQRTEQGDSAMYLCASSLLGETQYFGPGTRLLVL.

The table lists this clonotype with many counts. J is TRBJ1-2 and V is TRBV7-3; 8 bases are a match to TRBD1. V shed 5 bases, J shed 7 bases, and the junction held 6 bases outside the gene matches. The CDR3 totals 13 residues. Germline CDR1 and CDR2: SGHTA and FQGTGA. The CDR3 DNA follows: TGTGCCAGCAGCGTAGACAGGGGCTCTGGCTACACCTTC. Translating it yields CASSVDRGSGYTF.